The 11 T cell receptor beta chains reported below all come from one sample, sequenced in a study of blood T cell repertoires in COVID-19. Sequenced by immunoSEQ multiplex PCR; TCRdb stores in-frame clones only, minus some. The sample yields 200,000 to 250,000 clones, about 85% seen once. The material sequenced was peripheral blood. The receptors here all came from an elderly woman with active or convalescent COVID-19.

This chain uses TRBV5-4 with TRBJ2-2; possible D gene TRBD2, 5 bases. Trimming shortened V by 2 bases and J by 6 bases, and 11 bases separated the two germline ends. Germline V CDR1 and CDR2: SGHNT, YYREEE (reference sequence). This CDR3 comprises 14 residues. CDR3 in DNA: TGTGCCAGCAGCTTCTCGGGAAAGGCCGGGGAGCTGTTTTTT. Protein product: CASSFSGKAGELFF. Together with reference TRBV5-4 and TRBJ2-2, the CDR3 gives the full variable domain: ETGVTQSPTHLIKTRGQQVTLRCSSQSGHNTVSWYQQALGQGPQFIFQYYREEENGRGNFPPRFSGLQFPNYSSELNVNALELDDSALYLCASSFSGKAGELFFGEGSRLTVL.

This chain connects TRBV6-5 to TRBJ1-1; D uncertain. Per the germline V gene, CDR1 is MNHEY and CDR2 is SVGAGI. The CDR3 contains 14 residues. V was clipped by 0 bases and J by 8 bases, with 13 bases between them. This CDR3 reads CASSYSREIREAFF. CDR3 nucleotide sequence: TGTGCCAGCAGTTACTCAAGGGAGATAAGGGAAGCTTTCTTT.

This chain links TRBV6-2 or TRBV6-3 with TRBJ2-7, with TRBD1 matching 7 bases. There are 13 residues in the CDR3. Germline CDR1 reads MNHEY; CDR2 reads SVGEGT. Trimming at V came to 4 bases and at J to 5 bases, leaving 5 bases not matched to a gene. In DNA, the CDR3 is TGTGCCAGCAGTTCCACAGGGGTGCACGAGCAGTACTTC. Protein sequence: CASSSTGVHEQYF.

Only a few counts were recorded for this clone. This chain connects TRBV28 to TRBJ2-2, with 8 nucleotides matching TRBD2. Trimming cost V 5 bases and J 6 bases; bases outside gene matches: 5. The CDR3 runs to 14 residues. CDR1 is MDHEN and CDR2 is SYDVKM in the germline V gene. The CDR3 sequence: CASSNRGGAGELFF. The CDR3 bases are TGTGCCAGCAGTAACCGGGGGGGCGCCGGGGAGCTGTTTTTT.

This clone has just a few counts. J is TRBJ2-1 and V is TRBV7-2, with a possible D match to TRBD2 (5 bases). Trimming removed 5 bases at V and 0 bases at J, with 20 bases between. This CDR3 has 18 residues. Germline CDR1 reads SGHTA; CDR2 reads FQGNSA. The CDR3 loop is CASSLGPLALSSYNEQFF. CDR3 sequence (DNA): TGTGCCAGCAGCCTAGGGCCCCTAGCTCTGAGCTCCTACAATGAGCAGTTCTTC. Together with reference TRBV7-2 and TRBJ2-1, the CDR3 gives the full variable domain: GAGVSQSPSNKVTEKGKDVELRCDPISGHTALYWYRQSLGQGLEFLIYFQGNSAPDKSGLPSDRFSAERTGGSVSTLTIQRTQQEDSAVYLCASSLGPLALSSYNEQFFGPGTRLTVL.

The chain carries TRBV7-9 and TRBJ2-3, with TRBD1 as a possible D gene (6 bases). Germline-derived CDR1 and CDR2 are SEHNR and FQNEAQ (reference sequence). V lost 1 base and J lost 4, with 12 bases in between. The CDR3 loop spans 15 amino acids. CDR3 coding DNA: TGTGCCAGCAGCTTAGTTTCAGGGGTAGCAGATACGCAGTATTTT. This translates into CASSLVSGVADTQYF.

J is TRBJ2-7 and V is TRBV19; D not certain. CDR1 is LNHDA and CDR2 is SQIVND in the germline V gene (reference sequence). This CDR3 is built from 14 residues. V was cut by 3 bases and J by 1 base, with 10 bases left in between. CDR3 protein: CASSIRPESYEQYF. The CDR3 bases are TGTGCCAGTAGTATCCGACCGGAGTCCTACGAGCAGTACTTC.

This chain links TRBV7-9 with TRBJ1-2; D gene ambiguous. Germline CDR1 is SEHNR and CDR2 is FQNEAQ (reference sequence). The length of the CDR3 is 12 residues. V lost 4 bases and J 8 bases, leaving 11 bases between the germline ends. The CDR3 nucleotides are TGTGCCAGCAGCTCCCCTCTCGGGGGCTACACCTTC. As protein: CASSSPLGGYTF.

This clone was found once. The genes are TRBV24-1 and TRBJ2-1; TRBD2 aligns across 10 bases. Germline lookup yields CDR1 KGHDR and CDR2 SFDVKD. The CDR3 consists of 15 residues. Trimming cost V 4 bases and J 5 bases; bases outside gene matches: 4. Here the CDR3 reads CATSDTGLANNEQFF. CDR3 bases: TGTGCCACCAGTGACACGGGACTAGCGAACAATGAGCAGTTCTTC.

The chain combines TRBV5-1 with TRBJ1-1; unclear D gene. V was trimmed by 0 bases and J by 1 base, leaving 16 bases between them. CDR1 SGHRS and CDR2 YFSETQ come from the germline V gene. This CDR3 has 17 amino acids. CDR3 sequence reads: CASSLVLGGIKNTEAFF. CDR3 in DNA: TGCGCCAGCAGCTTGGTGCTTGGCGGAATTAAGAACACTGAAGCTTTCTTT.

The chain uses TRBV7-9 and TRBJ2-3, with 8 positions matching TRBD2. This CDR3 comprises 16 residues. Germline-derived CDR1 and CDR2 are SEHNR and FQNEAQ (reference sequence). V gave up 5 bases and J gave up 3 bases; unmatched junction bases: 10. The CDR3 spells CASSRREGGLTDTQYF. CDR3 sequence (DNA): TGTGCCAGCAGCCGCCGGGAGGGAGGATTAACAGATACGCAGTATTTT.